This entry lists 6 T cell receptor beta chains sequenced from one sample in a study of cytomegalovirus exposure and HLA in healthy donors. PCR involved 60 Vbeta and 13 Jbeta primers. Here immunoSEQ multiplex PCR was the method, and the copy in TCRdb shows in-frame clones only, minus some. The sample contains about 130,000 clones, approximately 81% of which appear only once. The sample consisted of PBMCs. The receptors were sampled from a man aged 18 to 30 in good health and CMV-seronegative.

This clone was seen only a few times. The chain recombines TRBV30 with TRBJ1-2, with TRBD1 matching 11 bases. The CDR3 covers 11 residues. V shed 8 bases, J shed 4 bases, and the junction held 0 bases outside the gene matches. CDR1 and CDR2 (germline): GTSNPN, SVGIG (reference sequence). CDR3 DNA: TGTGCCGGGACAGGGGGCTATGGCTACACCTTC. The encoded protein is CAGTGGYGYTF.

The table lists this clone with a few counts. V gene TRBV30 combines with J gene TRBJ1-1, with D possibly matching TRBD1 (6 bases). V was cut by 5 bases and J by 4 bases, with 11 bases left in between. The CDR3 is 12 residues long. CDR1 GTSNPN and CDR2 SVGIG come from the germline V gene (reference sequence). The CDR3 loop reads CAWATGSTEAFF. CDR3 sequence (DNA): TGTGCCTGGGCAACAGGGAGCACTGAAGCTTTCTTT.

CDR3 DNA: TGTGCCACCCAGGGGAACCTGAACACTGAAGCTTTCTTT. Translated, it gives CATQGNLNTEAFF. V gene TRBV10-3 combines with J gene TRBJ1-1, with a weak D call TRBD1 (6 bases). Trimming removed 10 bases from V and 0 bases from J, with 12 bases in between. The CDR3 has 13 amino acids. Germline lookup yields CDR1 ENHRY and CDR2 SYGVKD.

This clone was detected only a few times. The chain recombines TRBV29-1 with TRBJ1-2, with D maybe TRBD1 (5 bases). V gave up 2 bases and J gave up 4 bases, with 23 bases separating them. The CDR3 runs 17 residues. Germline V gives CDR1 SQVTM, CDR2 ANQGSEA. The CDR3 is CSVEIRRGLRSAYGYTF. CDR3 DNA: TGCAGCGTTGAAATTCGGAGGGGTCTTCGCTCCGCCTATGGCTACACCTTC.

This rearrangement joins TRBV6-5 to TRBJ1-2; TRBD1 agrees at 9 bases. This CDR3 region has 16 residues. J was trimmed by 0 bases and V by 4 bases; bases with no gene match: 6. Per the germline V gene, CDR1 is MNHEY and CDR2 is SVGAGI. Written as DNA, the CDR3 is TGTGCCAGCAGTTCGGACAGGGGATTACCTAACTATGGCTACACCTTC. Amino acids: CASSSDRGLPNYGYTF.

The V and J genes are TRBV5-6 and TRBJ1-2; tentative D call: TRBD1 (5 bases). The CDR3 is made up of 13 amino acids. Germline V gene lookup returns CDR1 SGHDT and CDR2 YYEEEE. Trimming took 2 bases from V and 6 from J, leaving 11 bases between them. The CDR3 reads CASSFNRPHGYTF. The CDR3 bases are TGTGCCAGCAGCTTTAACAGGCCCCATGGCTACACCTTC.